This TCR beta chain emerged from a study of glioma-infiltrating T cells. The iRepertoire nested amplicon-rescue multiplex PCR amplified TCR alpha and beta CDR3s from RNA. Via MiXCR, TCRdb re-called the multiplex PCR reads, giving one row per CDR3 protein. This sample has 95,000 to 150,000 distinct CDR3 sequences, with 23% found just once. CDR3 length: 14 amino acids. V was clipped by 6 bases and J by 3 bases; unmatched bases: 5. From germline, CDR1 is MNHNS and CDR2 SASEGT. At least ten counts were recorded for this clonotype. J is TRBJ2-1 and V is TRBV6-1; TRBD2 agrees at 7 bases. What was sequenced was glioma tissue, nonneoplastic brain tissue, or PBMCs (not recorded which). The TCR originated in a human donor with low-grade glioma or glioblastoma, undergoing nonglioma brain surgery, or in good health (not recorded which). In nucleotides, the CDR3 is TGTGCCAGCAGCTCCCTAGCGGACTACAATGAGCAGTTCTTC. This codes for CASSSLADYNEQFF.